In its sample, the clone carrying this T cell receptor (beta chain) was seen a few times. This sample was included in a study of blood T cells in healthy people across ages. The CDR3 spans 15 residues. V lost 3 bases, J lost 5 bases, and 16 bases lay in between. Germline assignment: CDR1 MDHEN and CDR2 SYDVKM. Through a sample-barcoded 5' primer and a J-beta primer mix, a second PCR was run for about 7 to 12 cycles. In TCRdb, the 5' RACE reads were re-called with MiXCR into one record per CDR3 protein. The sample includes some 710,000 distinct CDR3 sequences, about 42% of them seen just once. The genes are TRBV28 and TRBJ2-5, with D possibly being TRBD1 (6 bases). The sequenced material came from blood. The sequence derives from an older man in good health. CDR3 sequence reads: CASSFGQGSRETQYF. CDR3 nucleotide sequence: TGTGCCAGCAGTTTTGGTCAGGGGAGTAGGGAGACCCAGTACTTC. The whole variable domain, filled in from reference TRBV28 and TRBJ2-5, reads DVKVTQSSRYLVKRTGEKVFLECVQDMDHENMFWYRQDPGLGLRLIYFSYDVKMKEKGDIPEGYSVSREKKERFSLILESASTNQTSMYLCASSFGQGSRETQYFGPGTRLLVL.